A single sample gave rise to the 15 T cell receptor beta chains below, sequenced in a study of blood T cell repertoires in COVID-19 (dated by TCRdb to the early 2020s). Preparation of the library involved the immunoSEQ multiplex PCR assay. TCRdb carries this immuneACCESS record with in-frame sequences only. Its versions omit some clonotypes, under half of them owing to an unresolved V gene in the studies checked, with the rest unexplained. The sample profile shows around 140,000 clones; approximately 89% of them were found once. The top ten clones comprise 11% of the sample. The material sequenced was peripheral blood. The source of these receptors is a woman in her 70s with COVID-19, enrolled during active disease.

V is TRBV2 and J is TRBJ2-1; tentatively, D is TRBD2 (5 bases). CDR3 length: 15 amino acids. CDR1 is SNHLY, CDR2 FYNNEI, per germline. The V end was cut by 0 bases, the J end by 3 bases, with 9 bases between. CDR3 sequence: CASSEAEGYYNEQFF. The CDR3 coding sequence is TGTGCCAGCAGTGAAGCAGAGGGTTACTACAATGAGCAGTTCTTC. Based on the CDR3 plus reference TRBV2 and TRBJ2-1, the full variable domain is EPEVTQTPSHQVTQMGQEVILRCVPISNHLYFYWYRQILGQKVEFLVSFYNNEISEKSEIFDDQFSVERPDGSNFTLKIRSTKLEDSAMYFCASSEAEGYYNEQFFGPGTRLTVL.

This rearrangement joins TRBV21-1 to TRBJ2-7; TRBD1 was called by the table and not checked on the DNA. TRBV21-1 is a pseudogene segment. The CDR3 is made up of 16 amino acids. The CDR3 nucleotides are TGTGCCAGCAGCCCACCACGGGGGACAGGAGCCTACGAGCAGTACTTC. This encodes CASSPPRGTGAYEQYF.

The chain carries TRBV15 and TRBJ2-5, with D perhaps TRBD2 (7 bases). Germline V lookup: CDR1 LNHNV, CDR2 YYDKDF (reference sequence). V lost 0 bases to trimming and J lost 1 base, with 12 bases between them. CDR3 length: 16 residues. Here the CDR3 reads CATSREGRGLQETQYF. The DNA of the CDR3 is TGTGCCACCAGCAGAGAGGGGCGGGGGCTCCAAGAGACCCAGTACTTC.

The V gene is TRBV9, the J gene TRBJ2-5; the D is unclear. CDR3 length equals 12 residues. CDR1 is SGDLS, CDR2 YYNGEE, per germline. Trimming cost V 4 bases and J 8 bases, with 12 bases left between them. In DNA, the CDR3 is TGTGCCAGCAGCCTGCATGCCAGTACCCAGTACTTC. It yields the protein CASSLHASTQYF.

The genes are TRBV11-3 and TRBJ2-3, with a possible D match to TRBD1 (5 bases). V lost 1 base and J lost 3, with 5 bases in between. The CDR3 is 13 residues long. Germline values: CDR1 SGHNT, CDR2 YENEEA. Written as DNA, the CDR3 is TGTGCCAGCAGCTTAGGACAGACAGATACGCAGTATTTT. Translated, it gives CASSLGQTDTQYF.

This chain connects TRBV5-1 to TRBJ1-1, with unresolved D. V was trimmed by 1 base and J by 0 bases, leaving 13 bases between them. Germline V CDR1 and CDR2: SGHRS, YFSETQ. CDR3 length: 16 amino acids. CDR3 loop: CASSLLIRKLNTEAFF. CDR3 DNA sequence: TGCGCCAGCAGCTTGTTAATCAGGAAGTTGAACACTGAAGCTTTCTTT.

This sequence joins TRBV6-5 and TRBJ2-5; TRBD1 is a possible D gene (5 bases). Trimming removed 2 bases from V and 2 bases from J, with 12 bases in between. Germline values: CDR1 MNHEY, CDR2 SVGAGI. The CDR3 sequence is 15 residues long. CDR3 region: CASSYTSTVQETQYF. The CDR3 DNA reads as TGTGCCAGCAGTTACACCTCGACAGTTCAAGAGACCCAGTACTTC.

V usage is TRBV10-2 and J usage is TRBJ1-4, with D possibly TRBD1 on 5 matching bases. The CDR3 extends over 17 amino acids. V lost 6 bases to trimming and J lost 0 bases, with 17 bases between them. The germline gives CDR1 WSHSY, CDR2 SAAADI. CDR3 loop: CASSEPREAATNEKLFF. The CDR3 nucleotides read TGCGCCAGCAGCGAACCCAGGGAGGCGGCAACTAATGAAAAACTGTTTTTT.

The gene calls are TRBV7-8 and TRBJ2-1; 9 nucleotides agree with TRBD2. This CDR3 has 19 residues. Germline V CDR1 and CDR2: SGHVS, FQNEAQ. Germline trimming cut 1 base from V and 2 bases from J; bases unmatched to any gene: 12. In nucleotides, the CDR3 is TGTGCCAGCAGCTTAGAGCTTTGGCGAGGGACTAGCCCCTACAATGAGCAGTTCTTC. Translating gives CASSLELWRGTSPYNEQFF. Using reference TRBV7-8 and TRBJ2-1 for the parts outside the CDR3, the full variable domain is GAGVSQSPRYKVAKRGQDVALRCDPISGHVSLFWYQQALGQGPEFLTYFQNEAQLDKSGLPSDRFFAERPEGSVSTLKIQRTQQEDSAVYLCASSLELWRGTSPYNEQFFGPGTRLTVL.

This clone was seen more than once but under ten times. The chain carries TRBV9 and TRBJ2-1, with a possible D match to TRBD2 (8 bases). Deletions cut 2 bases from V and 15 bases from J, with 15 bases between. CDR1 is SGDLS, CDR2 YYNGEE, per germline. This CDR3 spans 12 amino acids. The CDR3 bases are TGTGCCAGCAGCGTTAGCGGGACAGAACGGTTCTTC. Amino acid sequence: CASSVSGTERFF. Supplemented by reference TRBV9 and TRBJ2-1, the full variable domain reads DSGVTQTPKHLITATGQRVTLRCSPRSGDLSVYWYQQSLDQGLQFLIQYYNGEERAKGNILERFSAQQFPDLHSELNLSSLELGDSALYFCASSVSGTERFFGPGTRLTVL.

This chain connects TRBV7-2 to TRBJ1-2; 7 bases agree with TRBD1. Germline assignment: CDR1 SGHTA and CDR2 FQGNSA. This CDR3 spans 14 amino acids. V was clipped by 5 bases and J by 6 bases; unmatched bases: 9. The CDR3 is CASSPRDRGDGYTF. CDR3 sequence (DNA): TGTGCCAGCAGCCCGCGGGACAGAGGAGATGGCTACACCTTC.

CDR3 amino acids: CASTWAGGAETQYF. CDR3 sequence (DNA): TGTGCCAGCACCTGGGCGGGGGGGGCAGAGACCCAGTACTTC. The chain links TRBV7-9 to TRBJ2-5, with 9 positions matching TRBD2. Germline CDR1 is SEHNR and CDR2 is FQNEAQ (reference sequence). The CDR3 is 14 amino acids. V shed 7 bases and J 4 bases; nucleotides not matched to a gene: 7.

This clone appeared a few times. The V and J genes are TRBV9 and TRBJ2-1, with 10 nucleotides matching TRBD2. The CDR3 extends over 15 amino acids. The V segment lost 3 bases and the J segment 9 bases; nucleotides outside the gene matches: 9. CDR1 is SGDLS and CDR2 is YYNGEE in the germline V gene. CDR3 sequence (DNA): TGTGCCAGCAGCGAATGGAGCGGGGGGGCAGGTGAGCAGTTCTTC. Translation gives CASSEWSGGAGEQFF.

The V call is TRBV29-1, the J call TRBJ1-4, with no clear D. Germline V CDR1 and CDR2: SQVTM, ANQGSEA. There are 11 residues in the CDR3. Trimming pared 6 bases from V and 9 bases from J, leaving 11 bases between. CDR3 sequence (DNA): TGCAGCGTCGGGTCTGGTAAAAAACTGTTTTTT. Translation gives CSVGSGKKLFF.

The chain employs TRBV28 and TRBJ1-2, with 7 positions matching TRBD1. The germline V gene has CDR1 MDHEN and CDR2 SYDVKM. The CDR3 has 15 amino acids. The trim removed 6 bases at V and 3 bases at J, leaving 10 bases unmatched. The CDR3 sequence is CASSPSHRGHYGYTF. The CDR3 coding sequence is TGTGCCAGCAGCCCCTCCCACAGGGGACACTATGGCTACACCTTC.